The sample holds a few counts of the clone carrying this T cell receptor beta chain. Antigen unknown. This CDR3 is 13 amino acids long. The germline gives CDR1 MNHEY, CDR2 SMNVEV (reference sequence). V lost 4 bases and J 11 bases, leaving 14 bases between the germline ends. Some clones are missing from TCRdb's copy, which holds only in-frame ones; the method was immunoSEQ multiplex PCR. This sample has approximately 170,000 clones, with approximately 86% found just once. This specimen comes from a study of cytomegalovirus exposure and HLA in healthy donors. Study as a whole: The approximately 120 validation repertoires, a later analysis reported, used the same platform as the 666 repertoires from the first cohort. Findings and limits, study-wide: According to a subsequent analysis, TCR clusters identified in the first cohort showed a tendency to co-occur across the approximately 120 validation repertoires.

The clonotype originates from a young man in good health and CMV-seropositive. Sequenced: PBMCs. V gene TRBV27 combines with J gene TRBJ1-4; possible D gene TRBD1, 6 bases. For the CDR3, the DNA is TGTGCCAGCAGTTCCTTGACAGGCCTGAAACTGTTTTTT. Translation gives CASSSLTGLKLFF.